This entry concerns a single T cell receptor beta chain. The target antigen is unknown. CDR3 length: 14 amino acids. Trimming took off 8 bases at V and 0 bases at J, with 13 bases between the two ends. CDR1 MDHEN and CDR2 SYDVKM come from the germline V gene. Expressed TCRB transcripts got sequenced, as all isolated RNA was reverse transcribed. The method was immunoSEQ multiplex PCR; TCRdb's version includes in-frame clones alone and lacks a portion of them. The sample records more than 300,000 clones, around 13% being singletons. The data were obtained in a study of beta chain features in type 1 diabetes. Study results and limitations: People with Type 1 diabetes carried modestly yet significantly shorter TCRB CDR3s in all four CD4+ subsets.

This sequence was found in a woman between 18 and 29 years old with type 1 diabetes. The chain recombines TRBV28 with TRBJ1-1; D call uncertain. Material for sequencing was naive CD4+ T cells from blood. The CDR3 DNA reads as TGTGCCAGCCCTGAACCACTCCTGAACACTGAAGCTTTCTTT. Amino acids: CASPEPLLNTEAFF.